This TCR beta chain was captured by sequencing in a study of lymphopenia after photon versus proton radiotherapy. V was cut by 4 bases and J by 5 bases, with 17 bases left in between. The CDR3 has 15 residues. CDR1 and CDR2 from the germline V gene are LNHDA and SQIVND (reference sequence). Sequencing was performed with immunoSEQ multiplex PCR; in TCRdb, only in-frame clones are kept and a portion is missing. The sample contains under 30,000 clones, roughly nine tenths of which appear only once. This sequence was found in a woman aged 45-60 years with cholangiocarcinoma. Sample: peripheral blood, taken from a patient treated with photon-based radiotherapy. V gene TRBV19 combines with J gene TRBJ2-5; D is unresolved. CDR3 in DNA: TGTGCCAGTAGTACGACCCGCCCTGTTGGGGAGACCCAGTACTTC. This codes for CASSTTRPVGETQYF.